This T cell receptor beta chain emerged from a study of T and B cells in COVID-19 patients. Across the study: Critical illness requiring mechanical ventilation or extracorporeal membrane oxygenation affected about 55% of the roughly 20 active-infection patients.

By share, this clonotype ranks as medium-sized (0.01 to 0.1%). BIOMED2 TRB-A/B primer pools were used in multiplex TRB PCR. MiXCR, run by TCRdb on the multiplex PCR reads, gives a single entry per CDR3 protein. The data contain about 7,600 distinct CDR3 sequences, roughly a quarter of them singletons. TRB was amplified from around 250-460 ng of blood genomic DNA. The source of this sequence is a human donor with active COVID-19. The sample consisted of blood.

CDR3 sequence: CASTLGSGLTGELFF. The CDR3 DNA follows: TGTGCCAGCACCCTAGGGAGCGGCCTTACCGGGGAGCTGTTTTTT. This rearrangement joins TRBV27 to TRBJ2-2; TRBD2 might be the D (5 bases). The CDR3 spans 15 residues. Trimming took off 7 bases at V and 5 bases at J, with 17 bases between the two ends. Germline values: CDR1 MNHEY, CDR2 SMNVEV (reference sequence).